The 21 T cell receptor beta chains listed next were all sequenced from one sample in a study of CD8 T cells in Susac syndrome. After extraction with the RNeasy kit, roughly 0.45 to 1 ug of the RNA was reverse transcribed using random hexamers. TCRdb called the immunoSEQ multiplex PCR reads again in MiXCR, with one record for every CDR3 protein. The repertoire has hundreds of thousands of distinct CDR3 sequences, 94% of them found once; the top ten carry under 0.2%. Sequencing used CD4+ T cells from PBMCs. The receptors come from a human donor with Susac syndrome.

The chain recombines TRBV12-3 or TRBV12-4 with TRBJ2-3; D may be TRBD1 (5 bases). The CDR3 contains 13 residues. V was pared by 6 bases and J by 6 bases, with 13 bases between. The CDR3: CASRDTATDTQYF. The CDR3 DNA reads TGTGCCAGCAGGGACACAGCGACGGATACGCAGTATTTT.

This sequence joins TRBV2 and TRBJ1-5, with D possibly matching TRBD1 (6 bases). V lost 5 bases, J lost 7 bases, and 15 bases lay in between. The CDR3 totals 14 residues. From germline, CDR1 is SNHLY and CDR2 FYNNEI. The CDR3 is CASSPSRGGQPQHF. The DNA of the CDR3 is TGTGCCAGCAGTCCTAGCAGGGGAGGACAGCCCCAGCATTTT.

The chain couples TRBV5-1 to TRBJ1-2; a possible D gene is TRBD1 (5 bases). Deletions cut 0 bases from V and 4 bases from J, with 10 bases between. The CDR3 has 14 residues. Germline CDR1 and CDR2: SGHRS and YFSETQ. Here the CDR3 DNA reads TGCGCCAGCAGCTTGGTGACAGATCCCTATGGCTACACCTTC. As protein: CASSLVTDPYGYTF.

CDR3 DNA sequence: TGTGCCAGCAGCACCCCTCTAGGCCGCTCTGGGGCCAACGTCCTGACTTTC. Protein product: CASSTPLGRSGANVLTF. The V gene is TRBV11-2, the J gene TRBJ2-6; D remains unclear. The CDR3 runs 17 residues. Germline V gene data show CDR1 as SGHAT and CDR2 as FQNNGV. V was clipped by 5 bases and J by 0 bases, with 14 bases between them.

The rearrangement joins TRBV20-1 to TRBJ2-1; 10 positions agree with TRBD2. The germline V gene encodes CDR1 DFQATT and CDR2 SNEGSKA (reference sequence). J gave up 8 bases and V 5 bases, and 3 bases lay outside the gene matches. The CDR3 sequence is 12 residues long. Here the CDR3 DNA reads TGCAGTGCTCCGGGGACTAGCGATGAGCAGTTCTTC. It specifies CSAPGTSDEQFF.

In DNA form, the CDR3 reads TGCAGCACCGCAGACACCCTCACAGATACGCAGTATTTT. Translation: CSTADTLTDTQYF. The chain joins TRBV20-1 to TRBJ2-3; the D is unclear. CDR3 length equals 13 residues. Per germline, CDR1 DFQATT and CDR2 SNEGSKA (reference sequence).

V and J are TRBV6-1 and TRBJ2-2; TRBD2 might be the D (5 bases). The CDR3 spans 14 residues. CDR1 is MNHNS, CDR2 SASEGT, per germline. V was trimmed by 2 bases and J by 6 bases, leaving 10 bases between them. The chain's CDR3 is CASSENPEAGELFF. The CDR3, as DNA: TGTGCCAGCAGTGAAAATCCGGAGGCCGGGGAGCTGTTTTTT.

The chain uses TRBV20-1 and TRBJ2-5; TRBD2 matches at 8 bases. Germline CDR1 DFQATT, CDR2 SNEGSKA (reference sequence). The CDR3 loop spans 14 amino acids. J gave up 4 bases and V 5 bases, and 9 bases lay outside the gene matches. CDR3 in DNA: TGCAGTGCTCGAAGGGGACTAGTGGCAGAGACCCAGTACTTC. This gives the protein CSARRGLVAETQYF.

This rearrangement joins TRBV20-1 to TRBJ2-1; a possible D gene is TRBD1 (6 bases). The CDR3 totals 16 residues. Germline CDR1 is DFQATT and CDR2 is SNEGSKA (reference sequence). V dropped 1 base and J dropped 5 bases, with 18 bases sitting between them. The CDR3 loop is CSARAPTGSTDNEQFF. The CDR3 DNA reads as TGCAGTGCTAGAGCCCCTACAGGGAGCACTGACAATGAGCAGTTCTTC.

The chain joins TRBV7-9 to TRBJ2-2, with a weak D call TRBD2 (5 bases). V was pared by 7 bases and J by 6 bases, with 15 bases between. This CDR3 spans 14 amino acids. Germline V gene sequence: CDR1 SEHNR, CDR2 FQNEAQ (reference sequence). CDR3 DNA sequence: TGTGCCAGCAAGGTTAGAGGGATGGCCGGGGAGCTGTTTTTT. Translated, it gives CASKVRGMAGELFF.

This chain's CDR3 is CASSQQIANTGELFF. DNA of the CDR3: TGTGCCAGCAGCCAACAGATTGCGAACACCGGGGAGCTGTTTTTT. This chain uses TRBV6-2 or TRBV6-3 with TRBJ2-2; D uncertain. Trimming took off 6 bases at V and 0 bases at J, with 11 bases between the two ends. The CDR3 length is 15 residues. Germline loops: CDR1 MNHEY, CDR2 SVGEGT.

The chain employs TRBV4-2 and TRBJ2-2; 9 nucleotides align to TRBD1. Germline V gene sequence: CDR1 LGHNA, CDR2 YNFKEQ. Trimming cost V 1 base and J 7 bases; bases outside gene matches: 4. The CDR3 runs to 15 residues. CDR3 region: CASSQVRQGVGELFF. DNA of the CDR3: TGTGCCAGCAGCCAAGTGCGACAGGGGGTCGGGGAGCTGTTTTTT.

This chain connects TRBV20-1 to TRBJ2-3; D gene unclear. Per germline, CDR1 DFQATT and CDR2 SNEGSKA (reference sequence). CDR3 length equals 12 residues. Trimming removed 0 bases at V and 6 bases at J, with 7 bases between. The CDR3 loop reads CSARDMVDTQYF. CDR3 in DNA: TGCAGTGCTAGAGATATGGTGGATACGCAGTATTTT.

This clonotype has just one count. This sequence joins TRBV6-5 and TRBJ2-7; TRBD2 is a possible D gene (6 bases). Per germline, CDR1 MNHEY and CDR2 SVGAGI. The CDR3 spans 15 residues. V was shortened by 0 bases and J by 1 base, with 10 bases between the two germline ends. CDR3 in DNA: TGTGCCAGCAGTTACTCCCCAGGGACTTCCTACGAGCAGTACTTC. Translation gives CASSYSPGTSYEQYF.

This chain joins TRBV6-5 and TRBJ2-7, with D possibly being TRBD1 or TRBD2 (5 bases each). The CDR3 is 14 amino acids. Per germline, CDR1 MNHEY and CDR2 SVGAGI. Trimming shortened V by 6 bases and J by 3 bases, and 15 bases separated the two germline ends. This CDR3 is CASSTWVGVYEQYF. The CDR3 bases are TGTGCCAGCAGCACATGGGTGGGGGTCTACGAGCAGTACTTC.

V usage is TRBV7-8 and J usage is TRBJ2-3; D gene uncertain. The CDR3 loop spans 13 amino acids. Deletions cut 3 bases from V and 6 bases from J, with 10 bases between. Germline V gene sequence: CDR1 SGHVS, CDR2 FQNEAQ. This chain's CDR3 is CASSFTATDTQYF. CDR3 DNA sequence: TGTGCCAGCAGCTTTACGGCAACGGATACGCAGTATTTT.

The chain combines TRBV7-9 with TRBJ1-2; 7 nucleotides line up with TRBD1. The length of the CDR3 is 15 residues. V was clipped by 2 bases and J by 4 bases; unmatched bases: 7. Germline V CDR1 and CDR2: SEHNR, FQNEAQ (reference sequence). The CDR3 here is CASSLPSGQFYGYTF. The CDR3 DNA reads TGTGCCAGCAGCTTACCCTCGGGACAGTTCTATGGCTACACCTTC.

This sequence joins TRBV7-2 and TRBJ2-5; no clear D. The CDR3 extends over 14 amino acids. V was clipped by 2 bases and J by 0 bases, with 7 bases between them. Germline CDR1 is SGHTA and CDR2 is FQGNSA. The CDR3 nucleotides are TGTGCCAGCAGCTTACAGACACACCAAGAGACCCAGTACTTC. It translates to CASSLQTHQETQYF.

The rearrangement links TRBV29-1 to TRBJ1-2; 10 bases agree with TRBD1. Looked up from germline, CDR1 is SQVTM and CDR2 is ANQGSEA. V trimming: 2 bases; J trimming: 3 bases; junction bases outside the gene matches: 3. The CDR3 loop spans 14 amino acids. The CDR3 nucleotides read TGCAGCGTTGAAAGGACAGGGGGTGACTATGGCTACACCTTC. Encoded protein: CSVERTGGDYGYTF.

In its sample, this clonotype was seen once. The chain is built from TRBV3-1 and TRBJ1-3, with TRBD1 as a possible D gene (6 bases). CDR1 is LGHDT and CDR2 is YNNKEL in the germline V gene (reference sequence). Deletions cut 0 bases from V and 0 bases from J, with 9 bases between. The CDR3 is made up of 16 amino acids. CDR3 DNA: TGTGCCAGCAGCCAAGATGGAGGGGGCTCTGGAAACACCATATATTTT. Translated, it gives CASSQDGGGSGNTIYF.

This chain links TRBV30 with TRBJ2-1; D is perhaps TRBD2 (5 bases). The germline gives CDR1 GTSNPN, CDR2 SVGIG (reference sequence). The CDR3 is 13 amino acids. V was pared by 3 bases and J by 7 bases, with 13 bases between. CDR3 amino acids: CAWSKLRENEQFF. CDR3 nucleotide sequence: TGTGCCTGGAGCAAGCTAAGGGAGAATGAGCAGTTCTTC.